A single sample is the source of the 5 T cell receptor beta chains below, sequenced in a study of T-cell memory formation after mild COVID-19. TCRdb fed the 5' RACE reads into MiXCR, producing one record per CDR3 protein. The sample includes 470,000 or so distinct CDR3 sequences, nearly 25% of them seen just once. Sequencing was performed on PBMCs or a T cell subset sorted from them (not recorded which). These TCRs come from an adult woman who had mild COVID-19 (a few samples of this study predate the infection). Cell type and time point are not known.

This chain joins TRBV5-1 and TRBJ1-2, with 9 positions matching TRBD1. The germline V gene encodes CDR1 SGHRS and CDR2 YFSETQ. The CDR3 runs to 14 residues. V lost 4 bases to trimming and J lost 8 bases; unmatched junction nucleotides: 9. The CDR3 region is CASSLTTGGEGYTF. The DNA for the CDR3 is TGCGCCAGCAGCCTAACGACAGGGGGAGAGGGCTACACCTTC.

This clonotype has at least ten counts. The chain recombines TRBV18 with TRBJ1-1; D call uncertain. The germline gives CDR1 KGHSH, CDR2 LQKENI. Trimming took off 3 bases at V and 0 bases at J, with 14 bases between the two ends. The CDR3 has 16 residues. The CDR3 DNA follows: TGTGCCAGCTCACCTGTAGCGGACCTCATGAACACTGAAGCTTTCTTT. It specifies CASSPVADLMNTEAFF.

This clonotype was recorded a few times. The CDR3 nucleotides are TGCGCCAGCAGCTTGGAGGACGGAGCTAACTATGGCTACACCTTC. Protein: CASSLEDGANYGYTF. The rearrangement links TRBV5-1 to TRBJ1-2; D remains unclear. CDR3 length equals 15 residues. Trimming took off 0 bases at V and 0 bases at J, with 9 bases between the two ends. The germline V gene has CDR1 SGHRS and CDR2 YFSETQ.

The chain is built from TRBV6-5 and TRBJ2-7, with D possibly TRBD1 on 6 matching bases. CDR1 is MNHEY, CDR2 SVGAGI, per germline. Trimming left V 2 bases short and J 3 bases short, with 14 bases between. The CDR3 spans 15 residues. This CDR3 is CASSYVPPQGYEQYF. The CDR3 DNA reads as TGTGCCAGCAGTTACGTACCCCCACAGGGCTACGAGCAGTACTTC.

This clonotype has just a few counts. The chain recombines TRBV12-3 or TRBV12-4 with TRBJ2-7, with D perhaps matching TRBD2 (5 bases). The CDR3 runs 14 residues. Trimming shortened V by 7 bases and J by 3 bases, and 16 bases separated the two germline ends. CDR3 residues: CASKYGSRGYEQYF. CDR3 coding DNA: TGTGCCAGCAAATATGGGTCCCGGGGCTACGAGCAGTACTTC.